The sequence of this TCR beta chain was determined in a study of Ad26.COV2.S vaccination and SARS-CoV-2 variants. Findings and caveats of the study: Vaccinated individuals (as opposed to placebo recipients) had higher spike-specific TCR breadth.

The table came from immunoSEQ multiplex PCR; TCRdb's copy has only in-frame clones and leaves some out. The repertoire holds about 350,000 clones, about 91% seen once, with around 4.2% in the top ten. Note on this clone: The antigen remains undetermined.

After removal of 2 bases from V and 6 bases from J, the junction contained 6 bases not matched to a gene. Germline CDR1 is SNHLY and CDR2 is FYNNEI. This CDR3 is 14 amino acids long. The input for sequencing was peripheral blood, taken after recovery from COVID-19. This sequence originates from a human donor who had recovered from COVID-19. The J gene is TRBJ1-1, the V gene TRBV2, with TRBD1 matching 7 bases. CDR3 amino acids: CASSELLTGPEAFF. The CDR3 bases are TGTGCCAGCAGTGAACTCCTGACAGGGCCTGAAGCTTTCTTT.